This TCR beta chain was observed in a study of blood T cell repertoires in COVID-19. Background on the study: The analysed material was cDNA or gDNA that came from T cells, B-cell-depleted T cells, or PBMCs.

Assay: immunoSEQ multiplex PCR; the TCRdb copy retains only in-frame clones and omits some. The profile shows under 35,000 clones, about 81% of them singletons. Germline CDR1 reads SGHVS; CDR2 reads FQNEAQ. The V gene lost 2 bases and the J gene lost 4 bases, with 12 bases spanning the gap. This CDR3 spans 15 amino acids. This clone was detected a few times. Sequencing was performed on peripheral blood. The gene calls are TRBV7-8 and TRBJ1-5; D perhaps matches TRBD1 (5 bases). This TCR was recovered from a man older than 75 with acute or convalescent COVID-19. As DNA, the CDR3 is TGTGCCAGCAGCTTAAGCAGGGTGGGAAATCAGCCCCAGCATTTT. Its translation: CASSLSRVGNQPQHF.